The 3 T cell receptor beta chains below come from one sample, sequenced in a study of identical twins. TCRdb recomputed calls from the 5' RACE reads with MiXCR, one row per CDR3 protein. The table lists about 200,000 distinct CDR3 sequences, 6% to 9% of them singletons, with more than 1.5% in the top ten. These data were also filed under a second study, of yellow fever vaccine responses in identical twins.

The source material was memory (CD45RO+) T cells sorted from blood. These receptors were collected from a young woman in good health.

V and J are TRBV11-2 and TRBJ2-3, with 10 bases lining up with TRBD2. After removal of 5 bases from V and 1 base from J, the junction contained 6 bases not matched to a gene. The CDR3 is 16 amino acids. CDR1 is SGHAT, CDR2 FQNNGV, per germline. The CDR3 sequence is CASSQTGTSGTDTQYF. The CDR3 nucleotides are TGTGCCAGCAGCCAAACCGGGACTAGCGGCACAGATACGCAGTATTTT.

This clonotype was observed a few times. V is TRBV5-5 and J is TRBJ2-7; D possibly corresponds to TRBD1 (5 bases). The germline gives CDR1 SGHKS, CDR2 YYEKEE (reference sequence). Trimming cost V 0 bases and J 0 bases, with 10 bases left between them. The CDR3 is made up of 15 amino acids. CDR3 loop: CASSLVGVVSYEQYF. The CDR3 bases are TGTGCCAGCAGCTTGGTAGGGGTCGTCTCCTACGAGCAGTACTTC.

This clonotype was counted ten times or more. The rearrangement uses TRBV6-5 and TRBJ2-7; tentative D call: TRBD2 (6 bases). Looked up from germline, CDR1 is MNHEY and CDR2 is SVGAGI. With 2 bases removed from V and 6 bases from J, the gap between germline ends came to 11 bases. The CDR3 spans 13 residues. Here the CDR3 reads CASSYAAGSEQYF. The CDR3 nucleotides read TGTGCCAGCAGTTACGCGGCGGGGAGCGAGCAGTACTTC.